This T cell receptor (beta chain) came from a study of cytomegalovirus exposure and HLA in healthy donors. Study summary: An earlier analysis identified fewer than 130 million unique TCR beta sequences in about 200 million T cells. Study outcomes and limitations: It was assumed in the presence/absence analyses that sequencing depth was roughly uniform across donors.

A multiplex PCR was run with 60 Vbeta primers and 13 Jbeta primers. Measured with immunoSEQ multiplex PCR; TCRdb has only the in-frame clones, and not every one. The data hold about 140,000 clones, with 75% to 80% observed a single time. CDR3 size: 16 residues. The germline gives CDR1 SGDLS, CDR2 YYNGEE. V lost 4 bases, J lost 6 bases, and 19 bases lay in between. This clone came up once. The antigen is not known. This clonotype originated in a female donor in good health and CMV-seronegative. The chain employs TRBV9 and TRBJ1-4; the D gene is possibly TRBD1 (5 bases). Sequencing input: PBMCs. The CDR3 protein is CASSLSGGKRDEKLFF. CDR3 nucleotide sequence: TGTGCCAGCAGCCTCAGCGGGGGAAAACGGGATGAAAAACTGTTTTTT.